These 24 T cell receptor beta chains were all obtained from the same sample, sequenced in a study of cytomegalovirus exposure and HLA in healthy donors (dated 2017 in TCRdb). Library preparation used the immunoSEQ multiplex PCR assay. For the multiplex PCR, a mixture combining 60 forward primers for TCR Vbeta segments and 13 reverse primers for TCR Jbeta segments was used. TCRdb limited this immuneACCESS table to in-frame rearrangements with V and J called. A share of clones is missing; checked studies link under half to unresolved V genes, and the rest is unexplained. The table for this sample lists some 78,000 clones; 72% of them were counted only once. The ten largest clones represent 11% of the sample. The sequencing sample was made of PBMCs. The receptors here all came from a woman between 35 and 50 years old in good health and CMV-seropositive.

The CDR3 bases are TGCAGCGTCGACGAGGGGGACCTCTATGGCTACACCTTC. The encoded protein is CSVDEGDLYGYTF. The V call is TRBV29-1, the J call TRBJ1-2, with D maybe TRBD1 (6 bases). This CDR3 spans 13 amino acids. V was clipped by 6 bases and J by 4 bases, with 15 bases between them. CDR1 SQVTM and CDR2 ANQGSEA come from the germline V gene.

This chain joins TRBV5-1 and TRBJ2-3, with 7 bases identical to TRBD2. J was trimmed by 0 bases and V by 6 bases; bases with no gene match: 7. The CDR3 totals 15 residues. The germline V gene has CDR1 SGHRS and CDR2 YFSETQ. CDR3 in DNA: TGCGCCAGCACCCGGGGGGATTCTAGCACAGATACGCAGTATTTT. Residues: CASTRGDSSTDTQYF.

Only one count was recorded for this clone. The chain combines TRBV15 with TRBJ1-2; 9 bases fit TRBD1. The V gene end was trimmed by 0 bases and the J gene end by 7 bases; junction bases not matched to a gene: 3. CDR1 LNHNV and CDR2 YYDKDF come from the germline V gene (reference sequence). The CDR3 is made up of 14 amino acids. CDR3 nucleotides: TGTGCCACCAGCAGAGAATCGACAGGGGGTGGCTACACCTTC. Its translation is CATSRESTGGGYTF. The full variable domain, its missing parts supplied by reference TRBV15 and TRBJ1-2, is DAMVIQNPRYQVTQFGKPVTLSCSQTLNHNVMYWYQQKSSQAPKLLFHYYDKDFNNEADTPDNFQSRRPNTSFCFLDIRSPGLGDTAMYLCATSRESTGGGYTFGSGTRLTVV.

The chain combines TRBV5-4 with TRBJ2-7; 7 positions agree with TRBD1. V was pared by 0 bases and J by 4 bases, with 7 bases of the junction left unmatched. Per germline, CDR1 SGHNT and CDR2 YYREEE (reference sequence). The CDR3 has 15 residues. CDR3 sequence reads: CASSLEGAISYEQYF. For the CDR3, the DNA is TGTGCCAGCAGCTTGGAGGGGGCGATCTCATACGAGCAGTACTTC.

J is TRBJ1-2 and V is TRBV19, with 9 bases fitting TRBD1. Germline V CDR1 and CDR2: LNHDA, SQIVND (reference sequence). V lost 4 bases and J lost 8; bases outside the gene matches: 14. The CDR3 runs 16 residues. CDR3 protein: CASSTLMGQGRGGYTF. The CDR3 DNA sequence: TGTGCCAGTAGTACCCTAATGGGACAGGGAAGAGGCGGCTACACCTTC. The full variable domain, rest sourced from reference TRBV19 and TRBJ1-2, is DGGITQSPKYLFRKEGQNVTLSCEQNLNHDAMYWYRQDPGQGLRLIYYSQIVNDFQKGDIAEGYSVSREKKESFPLTVTSAQKNPTAFYLCASSTLMGQGRGGYTFGSGTRLTVV.

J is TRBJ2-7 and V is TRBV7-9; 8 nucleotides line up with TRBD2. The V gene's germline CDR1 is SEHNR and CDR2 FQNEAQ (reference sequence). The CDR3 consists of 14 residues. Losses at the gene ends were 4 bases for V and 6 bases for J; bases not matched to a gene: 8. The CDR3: CASSSNIAGPEQYF. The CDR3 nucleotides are TGTGCCAGCAGCTCAAACATAGCGGGACCCGAGCAGTACTTC.

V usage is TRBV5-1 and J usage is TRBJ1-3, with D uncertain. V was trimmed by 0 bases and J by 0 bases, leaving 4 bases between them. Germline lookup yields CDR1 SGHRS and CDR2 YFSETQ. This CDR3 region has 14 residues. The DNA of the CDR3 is TGCGCCAGCAGCTTGGACAGCTCTGGAAACACCATATATTTT. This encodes CASSLDSSGNTIYF.

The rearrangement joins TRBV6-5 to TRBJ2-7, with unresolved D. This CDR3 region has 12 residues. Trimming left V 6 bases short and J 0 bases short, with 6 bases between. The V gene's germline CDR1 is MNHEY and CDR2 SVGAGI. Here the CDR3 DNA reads TGTGCCAGCAGACGAGGCTCCTACGAGCAGTACTTC. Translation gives CASRRGSYEQYF.

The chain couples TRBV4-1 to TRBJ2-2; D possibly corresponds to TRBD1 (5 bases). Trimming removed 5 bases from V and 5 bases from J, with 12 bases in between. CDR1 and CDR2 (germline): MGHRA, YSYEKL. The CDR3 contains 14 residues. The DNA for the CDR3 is TGCGCCAGCAGCAGGGGCGAGTGGACCGGGGAGCTGTTTTTT. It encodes CASSRGEWTGELFF.

The DNA for the CDR3 is TGTGCCTGCTTCCCTTTAGCGGGACCCCGCCATGAGCAGTTCTTC. Protein: CACFPLAGPRHEQFF. This rearrangement joins TRBV30 to TRBJ2-1; 8 bases agree with TRBD2. V lost 6 bases, J lost 8 bases, and 15 bases stayed unmatched. CDR1 and CDR2 (germline): GTSNPN, SVGIG (reference sequence). This CDR3 spans 15 amino acids.

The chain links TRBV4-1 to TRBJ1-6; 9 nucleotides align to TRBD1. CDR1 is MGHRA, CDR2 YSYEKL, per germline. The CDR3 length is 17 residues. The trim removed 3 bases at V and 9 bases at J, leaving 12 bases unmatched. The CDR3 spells CASSQQRTRDRASPLHF. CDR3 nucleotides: TGCGCCAGCAGCCAGCAGAGGACCCGGGACAGGGCTTCACCCCTCCACTTT.

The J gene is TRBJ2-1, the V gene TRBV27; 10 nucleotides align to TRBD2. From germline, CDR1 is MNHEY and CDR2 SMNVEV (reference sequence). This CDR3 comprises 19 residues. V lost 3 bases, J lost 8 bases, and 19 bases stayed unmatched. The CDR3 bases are TGTGCCAGCAGTTTGTATAGGGGTTCGCTAGCGGGGGCTTGGGATGAGCAGTTCTTC. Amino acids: CASSLYRGSLAGAWDEQFF.

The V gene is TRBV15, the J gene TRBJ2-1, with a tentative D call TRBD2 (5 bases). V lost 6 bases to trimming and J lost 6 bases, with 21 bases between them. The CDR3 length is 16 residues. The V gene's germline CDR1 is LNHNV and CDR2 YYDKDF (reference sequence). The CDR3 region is CATRPGRGPVINEQFF. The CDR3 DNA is TGTGCCACCAGGCCAGGACGAGGGCCGGTTATCAATGAGCAGTTCTTC.

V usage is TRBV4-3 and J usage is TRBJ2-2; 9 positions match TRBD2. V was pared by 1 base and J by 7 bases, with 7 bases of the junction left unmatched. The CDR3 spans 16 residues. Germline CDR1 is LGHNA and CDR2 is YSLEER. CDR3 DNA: TGCGCCAGCAGCCAAGCTGCGGGGGGGCATGGCGGGGAGCTGTTTTTT. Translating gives CASSQAAGGHGGELFF.

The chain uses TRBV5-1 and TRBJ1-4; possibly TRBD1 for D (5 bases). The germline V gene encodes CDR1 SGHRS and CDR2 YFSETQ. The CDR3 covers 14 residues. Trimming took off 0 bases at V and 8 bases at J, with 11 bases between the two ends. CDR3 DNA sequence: TGCGCCAGCAGCTTGGAAGGGGAACGGGAAAAACTGTTTTTT. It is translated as CASSLEGEREKLFF.

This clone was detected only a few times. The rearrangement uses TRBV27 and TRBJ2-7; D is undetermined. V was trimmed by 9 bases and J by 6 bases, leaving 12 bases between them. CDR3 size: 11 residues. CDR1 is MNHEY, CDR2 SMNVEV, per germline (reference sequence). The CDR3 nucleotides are TGTGCCAGTATGAGAAGCTCCGAGCAGTACTTC. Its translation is CASMRSSEQYF.

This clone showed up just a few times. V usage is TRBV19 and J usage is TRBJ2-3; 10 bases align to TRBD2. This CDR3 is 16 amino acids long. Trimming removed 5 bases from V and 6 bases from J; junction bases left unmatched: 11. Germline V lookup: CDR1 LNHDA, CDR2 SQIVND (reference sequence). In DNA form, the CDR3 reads TGTGCCAGTAGTCCCCCAGCGGGGGGGATCGAGGATACGCAGTATTTT. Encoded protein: CASSPPAGGIEDTQYF.

CDR3 DNA: TGTGCCAGTAGTCCCTCCGGGGAGCTGTTTTTT. As protein: CASSPSGELFF. The V call is TRBV19, the J call TRBJ2-2; D is undetermined. V lost 5 bases and J 6 bases, leaving 4 bases between the germline ends. The CDR3 has 11 residues. Germline values: CDR1 LNHDA, CDR2 SQIVND (reference sequence).

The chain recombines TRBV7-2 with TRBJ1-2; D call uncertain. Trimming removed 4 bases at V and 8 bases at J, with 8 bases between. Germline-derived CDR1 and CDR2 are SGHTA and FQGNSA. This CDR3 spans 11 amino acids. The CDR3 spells CASSSPRGYTF. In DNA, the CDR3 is TGTGCCAGCAGCTCTCCTAGGGGCTACACCTTC.

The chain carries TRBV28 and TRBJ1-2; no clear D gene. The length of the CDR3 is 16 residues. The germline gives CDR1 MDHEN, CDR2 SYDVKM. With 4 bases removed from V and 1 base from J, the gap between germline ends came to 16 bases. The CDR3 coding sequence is TGTGCCAGCAGTTCCCCCGCACAGACGAGTAACTATGGCTACACCTTC. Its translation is CASSSPAQTSNYGYTF.

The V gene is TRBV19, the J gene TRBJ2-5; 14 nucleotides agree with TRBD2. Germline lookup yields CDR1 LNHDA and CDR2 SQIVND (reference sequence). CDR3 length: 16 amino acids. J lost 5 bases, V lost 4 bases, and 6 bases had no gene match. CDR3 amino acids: CASSKPGLAGDETQYF. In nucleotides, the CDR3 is TGTGCCAGTAGTAAACCGGGACTAGCGGGAGATGAGACCCAGTACTTC.

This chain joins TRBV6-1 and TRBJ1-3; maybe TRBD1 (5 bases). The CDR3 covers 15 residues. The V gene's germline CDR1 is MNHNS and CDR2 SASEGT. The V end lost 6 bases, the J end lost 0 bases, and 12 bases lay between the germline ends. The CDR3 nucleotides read TGTGCCAGCAGCCCTACAGGAGTCTCTGGAAACACCATATATTTT. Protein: CASSPTGVSGNTIYF.

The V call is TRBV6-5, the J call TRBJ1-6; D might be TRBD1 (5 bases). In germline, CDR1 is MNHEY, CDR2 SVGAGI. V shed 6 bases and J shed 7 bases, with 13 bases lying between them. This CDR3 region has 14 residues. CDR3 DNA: TGTGCCAGCAGACAGGCTGCGGGGAATTCACCCCTCCACTTT. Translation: CASRQAAGNSPLHF.

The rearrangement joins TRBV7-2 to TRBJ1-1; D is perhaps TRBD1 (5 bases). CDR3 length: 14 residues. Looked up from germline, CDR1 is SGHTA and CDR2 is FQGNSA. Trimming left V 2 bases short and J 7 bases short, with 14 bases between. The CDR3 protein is CASSLKTEQVEAFF. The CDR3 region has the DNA TGTGCCAGCAGCTTAAAAACAGAACAGGTTGAAGCTTTCTTT.